This T cell receptor beta chain was captured by sequencing in a study of blood T cells in healthy people across ages. Then a second PCR, running about 7 to 11 cycles, was carried out with a sample-barcoded 5' primer and a J-beta primer mix. MiXCR, applied by TCRdb to the 5' RACE reads, yields one record per CDR3 protein. This table has 550,000 to 800,000 distinct CDR3 sequences, roughly 30% appearing once. The CDR3 sequence is 15 residues long. Germline-derived CDR1 and CDR2 are LNHNV and YYDKDF (reference sequence). With 0 bases removed from V and 5 bases from J, the gap between germline ends came to 14 bases.

The rearrangement links TRBV15 to TRBJ2-7; the D gene is possibly TRBD1 (6 bases). Material: blood. The source is a woman older than 75 in good health. The CDR3 region is CATSRDMGAGNEQYF. The DNA for the CDR3 is TGTGCCACCAGCAGAGATATGGGGGCCGGGAACGAGCAGTACTTC.